This is a list of T cell receptor beta chains from one sample in a study of blood T cell repertoires in COVID-19. The protocol was immunoSEQ multiplex PCR, while the TCRdb copy is restricted to in-frame clones and leaves out a portion. Of approximately 72,000 clones listed, about 89% are singletons. Sequencing input: peripheral blood. Receptor source: a woman aged 55-69 years with acute or convalescent COVID-19. CDR3s include the opening cysteine and the closing phenylalanine or tryptophan. Size values are once, few and many counts, or a class for expanded clones, and some rows have none.

TRBV27,-,TRBJ2-1,CASTPRGDNEQFF
TRBV3-1/TRBV3-2,-,TRBJ1-6,CASSQTGRNSPLHF
TRBV19,once,TRBJ1-1,CASSVTTMNTEAFF
TRBV5-1,-,TRBJ1-2,CASSLEQPMFYGYTF
TRBV6-2/TRBV6-3,-,TRBJ1-2,CASSYSPGGNGYTF
TRBV5-1,-,TRBJ2-5,CASSTTIAAPRETQYF
TRBV12-3/TRBV12-4,-,TRBJ2-3,CASSFRQGDTQYF
TRBV5-1,-,TRBJ2-5,CASSFKETQYF
TRBV19,-,TRBJ2-7,CASSEGQRSYEQYF
TRBV14,once,TRBJ2-3,CASSPWAGGDTQYF
TRBV2,-,TRBJ1-4,CASSGRKLFF
TRBV18,-,TRBJ2-7,CASSPTDSYEQYF
TRBV4-1,once,TRBJ2-3,CASSQYFTDTQYF
TRBV11-2,-,TRBJ2-1,CASNPRGEQFF
TRBV7-9,-,TRBJ2-7,CASSRQGTDEQYF
TRBV5-1,-,TRBJ2-3,CASSLGPRGDTQYF
TRBV5-4,-,TRBJ2-2,CASSLGRGTGELFF
TRBV7-3,-,TRBJ2-4,CASSTTQGGIQYF
TRBV7-9,-,TRBJ2-7,CASTRTGYEQYF
TRBV6-2/TRBV6-3,once,TRBJ1-5,CASSYSSGSNQPQHF
TRBV4-2,-,TRBJ1-2,CASSQLRGSSYGYTF
TRBV24-1,-,TRBJ2-1,CATSDRGATGDEQFF
TRBV19,many,TRBJ1-4,CASSIPQGTNEKLFF
TRBV21-1,-,TRBJ2-7,CASSKVPYPAGDYEQYF
TRBV5-1,-,TRBJ1-6,CASSPGTGVGSPLHF
TRBV5-1,-,TRBJ2-3,CASSPQIAGDTDTQYF